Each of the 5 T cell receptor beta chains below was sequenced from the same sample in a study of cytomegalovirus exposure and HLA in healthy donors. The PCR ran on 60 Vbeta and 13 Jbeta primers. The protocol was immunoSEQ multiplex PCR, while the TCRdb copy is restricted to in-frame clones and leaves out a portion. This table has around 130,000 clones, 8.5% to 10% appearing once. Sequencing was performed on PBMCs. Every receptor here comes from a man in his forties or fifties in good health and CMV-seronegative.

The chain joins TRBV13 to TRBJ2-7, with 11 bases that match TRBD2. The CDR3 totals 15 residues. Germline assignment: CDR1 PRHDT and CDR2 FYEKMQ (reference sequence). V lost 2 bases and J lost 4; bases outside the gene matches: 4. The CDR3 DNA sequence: TGTGCCAGCAGCTTAAGCCCTAGCGGGGGGTACGAGCAGTACTTC. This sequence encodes CASSLSPSGGYEQYF. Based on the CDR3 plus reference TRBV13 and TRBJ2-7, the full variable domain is AAGVIQSPRHLIKEKRETATLKCYPIPRHDTVYWYQQGPGQDPQFLISFYEKMQSDKGSIPDRFSAQQFSDYHSELNMSSLELGDSALYFCASSLSPSGGYEQYFGPGTRLTVT.

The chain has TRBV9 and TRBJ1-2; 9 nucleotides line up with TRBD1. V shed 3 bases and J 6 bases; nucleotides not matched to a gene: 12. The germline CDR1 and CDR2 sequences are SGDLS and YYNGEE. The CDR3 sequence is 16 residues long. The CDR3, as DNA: TGTGCCAGCAGCGGATTCCGGGACAGGGAGGACCATGGCTACACCTTC. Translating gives CASSGFRDREDHGYTF.

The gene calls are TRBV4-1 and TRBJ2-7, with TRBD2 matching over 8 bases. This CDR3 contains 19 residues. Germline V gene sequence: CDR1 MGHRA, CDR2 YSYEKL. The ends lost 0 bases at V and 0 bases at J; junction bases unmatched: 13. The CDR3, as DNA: TGCGCCAGCAGCCAAGACGGGTCTTGGGGCGGGGGGAACTCCTACGAGCAGTACTTC. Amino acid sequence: CASSQDGSWGGGNSYEQYF.

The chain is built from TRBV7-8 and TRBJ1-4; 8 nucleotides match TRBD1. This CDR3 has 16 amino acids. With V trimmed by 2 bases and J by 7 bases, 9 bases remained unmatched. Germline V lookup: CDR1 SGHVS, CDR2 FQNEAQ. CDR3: CASSLKDWTGSEKLFF. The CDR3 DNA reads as TGTGCCAGCAGCTTAAAGGATTGGACAGGGTCTGAAAAACTGTTTTTT.

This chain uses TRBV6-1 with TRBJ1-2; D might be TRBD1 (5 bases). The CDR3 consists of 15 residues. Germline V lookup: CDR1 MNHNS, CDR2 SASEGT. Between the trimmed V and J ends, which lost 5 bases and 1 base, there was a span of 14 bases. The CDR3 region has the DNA TGTGCCAGCAGTCCAGTGGACACCTTTAACTATGGCTACACCTTC. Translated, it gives CASSPVDTFNYGYTF.